This TCR beta chain was captured in a study of blood T cell repertoires in COVID-19. For the study at large: The United States, Italy and Spain supplied acute and convalescent COVID-19 samples. Sample material is recorded as cDNA or gDNA derived from T cells, B-cell-depleted T cells, or PBMCs.

This CDR3 contains 14 residues. Germline V gene lookup returns CDR1 KGHDR and CDR2 SFDVKD. V lost 6 bases and J lost 4, with 12 bases in between. In the source study's methods: By means of reference gene primer amplification, nucleated cell counts were estimated. Assay used: immunoSEQ multiplex PCR; TCRdb lists only in-frame clones, some missing. V, J and clone size are taken as reported in that table, and D and trimming were inferred from the DNA itself. The sample holds approximately 350,000 clones, 91% seen once. The sequence was collected from a young woman who had recovered from COVID-19. The V call is TRBV24-1, the J call TRBJ2-1; TRBD2 is a possible D gene (5 bases). The sample taken for sequencing was peripheral blood. The CDR3 coding sequence is TGTGCCACCAGTCTTTCCGGGATTTACAATGAGCAGTTCTTC. Translation gives CATSLSGIYNEQFF.